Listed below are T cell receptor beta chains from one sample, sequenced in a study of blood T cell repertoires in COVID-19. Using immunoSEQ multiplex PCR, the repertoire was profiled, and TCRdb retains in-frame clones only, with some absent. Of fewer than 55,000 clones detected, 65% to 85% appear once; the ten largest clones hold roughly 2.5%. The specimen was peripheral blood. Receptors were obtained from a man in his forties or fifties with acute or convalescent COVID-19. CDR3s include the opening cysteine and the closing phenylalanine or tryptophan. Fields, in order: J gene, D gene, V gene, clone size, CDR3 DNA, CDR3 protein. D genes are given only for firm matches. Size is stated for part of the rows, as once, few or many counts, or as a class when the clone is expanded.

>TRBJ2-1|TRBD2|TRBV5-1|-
TGCGCCAGCAGCTTGTATCTAGCGGGGGTGAATGAGCAGTTCTTC
CASSLYLAGVNEQFF
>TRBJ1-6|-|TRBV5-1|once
TGCGCCAGCTCGGGTCGGGATAATTCACCCCTCCACTTT
CASSGRDNSPLHF
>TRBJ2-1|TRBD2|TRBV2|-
TGTGCCAGCAGTGATGTGTCTAGCGGAAACAATGAGCAGTTCTTC
CASSDVSSGNNEQFF
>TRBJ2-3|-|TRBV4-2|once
TGTGCCAGCAGTCCCGTGGCGGAAATGAGCACAGATACGCAGTATTTT
CASSPVAEMSTDTQYF
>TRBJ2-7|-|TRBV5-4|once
TGTGCCAGCAGCTTGGACGGGGGTTCAATATACGAGCAGTACTTC
CASSLDGGSIYEQYF
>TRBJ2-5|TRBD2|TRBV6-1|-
TGTGCCAGCAGTGAATGGGGGGGGATACAAGAGACCCAGTACTTC
CASSEWGGIQETQYF
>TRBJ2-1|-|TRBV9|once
TGTGCCAGCAGCGCGGCCGGGTCCCACAATGAGCAGTTCTTC
CASSAAGSHNEQFF
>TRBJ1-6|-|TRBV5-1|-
TGCGCCAGCAGCTTGGCGGTCGGGAGGACAAATAATTCACCCCTCCACTTT
CASSLAVGRTNNSPLHF
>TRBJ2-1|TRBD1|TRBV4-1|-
TGCGCCAGCAGCCGGGGACAGGGGGTCGACAATGAGCAGTTCTTC
CASSRGQGVDNEQFF
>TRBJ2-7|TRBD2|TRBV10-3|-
TGTGCCATCAGTGAGTCGATAGCGGGAGGCTACGAGCAGTACTTC
CAISESIAGGYEQYF
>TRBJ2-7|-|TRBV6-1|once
TGTGCCAGCAGTGAAGAAACCTATAGCTCCTACGAGCAGTACTTC
CASSEETYSSYEQYF
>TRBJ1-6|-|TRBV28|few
TGTGCCAGCAGGTTAGCAGGAAATTCACCCCTCCACTTT
CASRLAGNSPLHF
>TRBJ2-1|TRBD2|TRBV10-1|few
TGCGCCAGCAGTGGGGGAGGAAGCGGGAGGGGGAATGAGCAGTTCTTC
CASSGGGSGRGNEQFF
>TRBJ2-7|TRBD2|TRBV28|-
TGTGCCAGCACCCCCCGTGGCGGGGGGGCCTACGAGCAGTACTTC
CASTPRGGGAYEQYF